This T cell receptor beta chain was sequenced for a study of monozygotic twins with inflammatory bowel disease (dated 2019 in TCRdb). Turning to the overall study: The complete study included 28 monozygotic twin pairs: 19 IBD-discordant Danish pairs and nine German pairs, of which four were IBD-concordant and five were IBD-discordant. The search for disease-associated traits relied mainly on comparing, within discordant pairs, IBD patients with their genetically identical healthy co-twins. Each individual had, on average, about 151 000 unique TCRalpha sequences and 181 000 unique TCRbeta sequences available for analysis.

An approximately 2.5 ml peripheral blood sample was drawn into PAXgene tubes per donor and stored at -80°C. Without any T cell sorting, total RNA was extracted from whole blood using the PAXgene blood miRNA kit on an automated QIAcube. Peripheral blood from monozygotic twin pairs, either concordant or discordant for inflammatory bowel disease, underwent deep TCRalpha and TCRbeta repertoire profiling that used unique molecular barcoding. For every twin pair, smoking habits were documented, and each individual was categorised as a current, former or never smoker. Including cysteine and phenylalanine, the CDR3 has 14 amino acids. No DNA is given. The germline V gene (reference sequence) specifies LGHDT as CDR1 and YNNKEL as CDR2. Findings and caveats that apply to the study as a whole: Background noise and inter-individual variability may have been introduced into the repertoires by the differing immunosuppressive treatments among patients. Different T cell subtypes could not be distinguished in the analysis. The results gave no support for a single strong signal or clonotype linked to IBD. IBD patients had lower TCRbeta repertoire diversity, measured by the inverse Simpson index, than their healthy co-twins. No difference in repertoire similarity was observed between concordant and discordant twins, possibly owing to limited statistical power. Compared with healthy twins, IBD patients shared fewer clonotypes with other individuals, and the difference was most pronounced in patients with signs of disease activity.

The library relied on 5' RACE. Each TCR library was prepared from 3,000 to 4,500 ng of total RNA. cDNA was synthesized with SMARTScribe reverse transcriptase in eight separate reactions per sample. During cDNA synthesis, unique molecular identifiers containing a 6-nucleotide sample barcode were introduced by template switching. Two nested PCRs of about 15 and 9 cycles amplified the TCRalpha and TCRbeta cDNA, and bead purification followed each PCR. Before amplification, cDNA was treated with uracil DNA-glycosylase and purified using the QIAquick PCR purification kit. In the second PCR, Illumina TruSeq-compatible adapters and sample-specific barcodes were added. Library quality and concentration were checked on TapeStation and Qubit, and libraries were pooled at approximately 4.7 ng each. The pooled libraries were sequenced with 2 x 100 bp reads and custom sequencing primers on an Illumina HiSeq2500 single-index Rapid Run. As for the original processing: UMI-based consensus assembly with MiGEC version 1.2.6 was used to correct PCR and sequencing errors. MiXCR version 2.1.1 was used for V(D)J alignment, clonotype assembly and CDR3 extraction. To normalise gene usage, clonotype sharing and MAIT/NKT TCR abundance, the top 1000, 10 000 and 20 000 clonotypes in each sample were analysed. Diversity was computed as the inverse Simpson index with the vegan R package after downsampling to 27 000 UMIs. Paired Mann-Whitney U tests were applied to discordant twin pairs, with Benjamini-Hochberg correction for multiple testing. After the reads were reprocessed by TCRdb, one entry was made per CDR3 protein sequence, with no DNA. TCRdb, not the original authors, processed these V and J calls. Per the sample table, the count is approximately 400,000 distinct CDR3 sequences. The ten top clones hold more than 2% of the sample.

A note on this clonotype: The specificity of this receptor is unknown.

Recombination joined TRBV3-1 with TRBJ1-6. This TCR came from a human donor with ulcerative colitis or Crohn's disease, or a healthy co-twin of an affected twin (not recorded which). What was sequenced was blood. CDR3 loop: CASSSGGTNSPLHF.